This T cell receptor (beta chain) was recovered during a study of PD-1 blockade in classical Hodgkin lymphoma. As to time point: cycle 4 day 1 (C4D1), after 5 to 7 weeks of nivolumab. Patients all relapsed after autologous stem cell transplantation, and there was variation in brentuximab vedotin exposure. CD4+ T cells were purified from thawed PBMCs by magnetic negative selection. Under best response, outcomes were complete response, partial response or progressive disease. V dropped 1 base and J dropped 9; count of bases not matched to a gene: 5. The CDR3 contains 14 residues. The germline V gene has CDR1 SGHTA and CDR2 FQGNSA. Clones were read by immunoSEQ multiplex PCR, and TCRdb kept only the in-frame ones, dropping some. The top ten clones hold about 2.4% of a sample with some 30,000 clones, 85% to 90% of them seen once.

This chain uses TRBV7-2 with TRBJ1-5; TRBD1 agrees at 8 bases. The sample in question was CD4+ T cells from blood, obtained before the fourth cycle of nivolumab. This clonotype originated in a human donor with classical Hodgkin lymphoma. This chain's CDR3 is CASSLGRGQGPQHF. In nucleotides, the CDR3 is TGTGCCAGCAGCTTAGGCAGGGGGCAGGGGCCCCAGCATTTT.